The rows below give T cell receptor gamma chains drawn from one sample of a study of Vδ1+ human thymocytes. TCRdb redid the clone calls on the multiplex PCR reads with CATT. The sample records more than 25,000 gamma-chain clones, 20% to 25% being singletons. Sequenced sample: Vdelta1+ gamma-delta thymocytes from the thymus. These TCRs come from a boy under two years old who had congenital heart surgery. The CDR3 runs from the conserved cysteine through the conserved F or W. The size field is filled for only some rows; it gives once, few, many or a size class.

clone_size	v_call	j_call	cdr3_nt	cdr3_aa
.	TRGV2	TRGJ1/TRGJ2	TGTGCCACCTGGGACGGGCTGGTTTATAAGAAACTCTTT	CATWDGLVYKKLF
.	TRGV9	TRGJP	TGTGCCTTGTGGGAGGTGCATTGTGGGTTGGGCAAAAAAATCAAGGTATTT	CALWEVHCGLGKKIKVF
few	TRGV9	TRGJ1/TRGJ2	TGTGCCTTGTGGGAATCGTCCAAGAAACTCTTT	CALWESSKKLF
.	TRGV2	TRGJ1/TRGJ2	TGTGCCACCTGGGACGGGCCGTGGTATTATAAGAAACTCTTT	CATWDGPWYYKKLF
few	TRGV4	TRGJ1/TRGJ2	TGTGCCACCTGGGATGAGGTTGCGAAACTCTTT	CATWDEVAKLF
.	TRGV9	TRGJ1/TRGJ2	TGTGCCTTGTGGGAGCCCCTCGGAAATTTGGGTTATTATAAGAAACTCTTT	CALWEPLGNLGYYKKLF
.	TRGV3	TRGJ1/TRGJ2	TGTGCCACCTGGGTCCACTATTATAAGAAACTCTTT	CATWVHYYKKLF
few	TRGV9	TRGJP	TGTGCCTTGTGGTTGACCTGCCGGCAAGAGTTGGGCAAAAAAATCAAGGTATTT	CALWLTCRQELGKKIKVF
.	TRGV2	TRGJ1/TRGJ2	TGTGCCACCTGGGACTCACCCGAGCCTGCGACTTATTATAAGAAACTCTTT	CATWDSPEPATYYKKLF
.	TRGV9	TRGJ1/TRGJ2	TGTGCCTTGTGGGATTATGATTATAAGAAACTCTTT	CALWDYDYKKLF
few	TRGV5	TRGJ1/TRGJ2	TGTGCCACCTGGGGGGCGAATTATAAGAAACTCTTT	CATWGANYKKLF
.	TRGV3	TRGJP1	TGTGCCACCTGGGACAGAACCCCAACTGGTTGGTTCAAGATATTT	CATWDRTPTGWFKIF
few	TRGV5	TRGJ1/TRGJ2	TGTGCCACCTGGGACCGCTTTCATTATTATAAGAAACTCTTT	CATWDRFHYYKKLF
.	TRGV3	TRGJ1/TRGJ2	TGTGCCACCTGGGACAGACGAAATTATAAGAAACTCTTT	CATWDRRNYKKLF
few	TRGV9	TRGJ1/TRGJ2	TGTGCCTTGTGGGAGATTGGTAGGAAACTCTTT	CALWEIGRKLF
medium-sized	TRGV2	TRGJ1/TRGJ2	TGTGCCACCTGGGACGGGCTTTATTATAAGAAACTCTTT	CATWDGLYYKKLF
.	TRGV3	TRGJP2	TGTGCCACCTGGGACAACCGTGGTGATTGGATCAAGACGTTT	CATWDNRGDWIKTF
few	TRGV2	TRGJ1/TRGJ2	TGTGCCACCTACGACGAGAAACTCTTT	CATYDEKLF
few	TRGV4	TRGJ1/TRGJ2	TGTGCCACCTGGGCTAAGTGTTATAAGAAACTCTTT	CATWAKCYKKLF
.	TRGV9	TRGJ1/TRGJ2	TGTGCCTTGTGGGAGGATAGGAAACTCTTT	CALWEDRKLF
.	TRGV2	TRGJ1/TRGJ2	TGTGCCACCTGGGACGGGCGGTCTGTGGATTATAAGAAACTCTTT	CATWDGRSVDYKKLF
few	TRGV9	TRGJ1/TRGJ2	TGTGCCTTGGGAAGGTATTATAAGAAACTCTTT	CALGRYYKKLF
few	TRGV4	TRGJP2	TGTGCCACCTGGGACCACCCCCATGATTGGATCAAGACGTTT	CATWDHPHDWIKTF
.	TRGV9	TRGJ1/TRGJ2	TGTGCCTTGTGGGAGGTGATACTCACGAAACTCTTT	CALWEVILTKLF
.	TRGV9	TRGJ1/TRGJ2	TGTGCCTTGTGGGAGGCAACCCGTTATTATAAGAAACTCTTT	CALWEATRYYKKLF
.	TRGV9	TRGJ1/TRGJ2	TGTGCCTTGTGGGAGGTGCAAAGTCTCGGCTATAAGAAACTCTTT	CALWEVQSLGYKKLF